The 16 T cell receptor beta chains below were found in one sample sequenced in a study of beta chain features in type 1 diabetes (dated by TCRdb to 2016 to 2019). Libraries were made using the immunoSEQ multiplex PCR assay. The entire isolated RNA was reverse transcribed using the High Capacity cDNA Reverse Transcription Kit, and thus expressed TCRB transcripts were sequenced. Entries here come from immuneACCESS through TCRdb and include only in-frame sequences with V and J called. Some clones fail to appear in such tables; in the studies checked, an unresolved V gene covers under half of the shortfall, and the cause of the remainder is unknown. This sample comprises 130,000 to 150,000 clones, about 7% of them detected only once. The ten largest clones add up to about 1.4% of the sample. What was sequenced was central memory CD4+ T cells from blood. Source of these receptors: a woman aged 25 to 45 in good health.

The chain links TRBV13 to TRBJ2-7; 11 bases fit TRBD2. CDR3 length: 13 amino acids. V gave up 2 bases and J gave up 7 bases; unmatched junction bases: 1. CDR1 PRHDT and CDR2 FYEKMQ come from the germline V gene (reference sequence). CDR3 residues: CASSLPSGGEQYF. DNA for the CDR3: TGTGCCAGCAGCTTACCTAGCGGGGGGGAGCAGTACTTC.

A few counts support this clone. The CDR3, as DNA: TGTGCCAGCAGCTTCAGACTAGCGGGAGGGCCATATGAGCAGTTCTTC. It encodes CASSFRLAGGPYEQFF. The genes are TRBV11-2 and TRBJ2-1, with TRBD2 matching 14 bases. The length of the CDR3 is 16 residues. The V segment lost 3 bases and the J segment 8 bases; nucleotides outside the gene matches: 6. Germline V gene lookup returns CDR1 SGHAT and CDR2 FQNNGV.

Only a few counts were recorded for this clone. The same CDR3 also results from other DNA sequences found in this sample. The chain employs TRBV7-2 and TRBJ2-1; 9 bases are shared with TRBD1. The CDR3 totals 16 residues. Unmatched junction bases numbered 5, after V lost 4 bases and J lost 1 base. Looked up from germline, CDR1 is SGHTA and CDR2 is FQGNSA. This CDR3 is CASSSGTGISYNEQFF. CDR3 sequence (DNA): TGTGCCAGCAGCTCCGGGACAGGGATTTCCTACAATGAGCAGTTCTTC.

This clone was seen a handful of times. The chain carries TRBV28 and TRBJ1-2, with TRBD1 as a possible D gene (5 bases). This CDR3 contains 14 residues. Germline values: CDR1 MDHEN, CDR2 SYDVKM. Trimming left V 6 bases short and J 7 bases short, with 18 bases between. CDR3 region: CASRPGTDYGGYTF. CDR3 nucleotides: TGTGCCAGCAGACCCGGGACTGATTATGGTGGCTACACCTTC.

The chain is built from TRBV7-2 and TRBJ2-7; 8 nucleotides agree with TRBD1. Germline CDR1 SGHTA, CDR2 FQGNSA. Losses at the gene ends were 0 bases for V and 6 bases for J; bases not matched to a gene: 4. The CDR3 totals 14 residues. Here the CDR3 reads CASSLAQGAFEQYF. Written as DNA, the CDR3 is TGTGCCAGCAGCTTAGCGCAGGGGGCCTTCGAGCAGTACTTC.

This clone was picked up a small number of times. The V call is TRBV5-4, the J call TRBJ1-2; TRBD1 agrees at 8 bases. The CDR3 has 14 residues. The ends lost 2 bases at V and 4 bases at J; junction bases unmatched: 4. CDR1 SGHNT and CDR2 YYREEE come from the germline V gene (reference sequence). CDR3 loop: CASSFADRVYGYTF. The CDR3 DNA follows: TGTGCCAGCAGCTTTGCGGACAGGGTCTATGGCTACACCTTC.

This clone appeared a few times. The J gene is TRBJ1-4, the V gene TRBV4-2, with a tentative D call TRBD1 (5 bases). The CDR3 has 15 residues. V was cut by 1 base and J by 7 bases, with 13 bases left in between. From germline, CDR1 is LGHNA and CDR2 YNFKEQ. In DNA, the CDR3 is TGTGCCAGCAGCCAAGGTTACAGGATGAGTGAAAAACTGTTTTTT. Its translation is CASSQGYRMSEKLFF.

This clone was seen more than once but under ten times. The rearrangement joins TRBV19 to TRBJ1-2; D possibly corresponds to TRBD1 (5 bases). This CDR3 is built from 13 residues. Trimming shortened V by 4 bases and J by 8 bases, and 14 bases separated the two germline ends. The germline V gene encodes CDR1 LNHDA and CDR2 SQIVND (reference sequence). CDR3 sequence: CASSKDISSGYTF. The CDR3 bases are TGTGCCAGTAGTAAGGACATTTCCTCCGGCTACACCTTC. The variable domain in full, completed from reference TRBV19 and TRBJ1-2, reads DGGITQSPKYLFRKEGQNVTLSCEQNLNHDAMYWYRQDPGQGLRLIYYSQIVNDFQKGDIAEGYSVSREKKESFPLTVTSAQKNPTAFYLCASSKDISSGYTFGSGTRLTVV.

The genes are TRBV5-1 and TRBJ1-1; D is unclear. Trimming took off 2 bases at V and 1 base at J, with 18 bases between the two ends. CDR3 length equals 17 residues. Germline V gives CDR1 SGHRS, CDR2 YFSETQ. For the CDR3, the DNA is TGCGCCAGCAGCTTTCGAGGGAGTGTTGGCAAGAACACTGAAGCTTTCTTT. Its translation: CASSFRGSVGKNTEAFF.

In this sample, this clone turned up many times. The chain carries TRBV28 and TRBJ2-1, with D perhaps matching TRBD2 (6 bases). Trimming took 3 bases from V and 0 from J, leaving 15 bases between them. The germline gives CDR1 MDHEN, CDR2 SYDVKM. This CDR3 is built from 17 residues. The CDR3, as DNA: TGTGCCAGCAGTTTTATTCCGGCGGGGAGCTCCTACAATGAGCAGTTCTTC. Translated, it gives CASSFIPAGSSYNEQFF.

The sample holds a few counts of this clone. J is TRBJ2-1 and V is TRBV27; D possibly corresponds to TRBD1 (5 bases). Germline CDR1 and CDR2: MNHEY and SMNVEV (reference sequence). The CDR3 is 15 residues long. The germline V and J ends were trimmed by 10 bases and 6 bases, with 22 bases remaining between them. The CDR3 sequence is CATQRRTIESNEQFF. The CDR3 DNA reads as TGTGCCACTCAGAGAAGGACAATAGAATCCAATGAGCAGTTCTTC.

The V call is TRBV28, the J call TRBJ2-7; possibly TRBD1 for D (6 bases). Looked up from germline, CDR1 is MDHEN and CDR2 is SYDVKM. The V end lost 6 bases, the J end lost 6 bases, and 21 bases lay between the germline ends. The CDR3 totals 15 residues. CDR3 sequence reads: CASRPSGTTSGEQYF. The CDR3 DNA sequence: TGTGCCAGCAGACCGTCCGGGACAACATCTGGCGAGCAGTACTTC. The whole variable domain, remainder taken from reference TRBV28 and TRBJ2-7, is DVKVTQSSRYLVKRTGEKVFLECVQDMDHENMFWYRQDPGLGLRLIYFSYDVKMKEKGDIPEGYSVSREKKERFSLILESASTNQTSMYLCASRPSGTTSGEQYFGPGTRLTVT.

The rearrangement joins TRBV27 to TRBJ2-3, with 14 nucleotides matching TRBD2. The V segment lost 5 bases and the J segment 2 bases; nucleotides outside the gene matches: 9. CDR1 is MNHEY, CDR2 SMNVEV, per germline (reference sequence). The CDR3 length is 18 residues. The CDR3 is CASSAPGLAGAPTDTQYF. The CDR3 DNA reads as TGTGCCAGCAGTGCCCCGGGACTAGCGGGAGCACCCACAGATACGCAGTATTTT.

This clone was recorded a few times. J is TRBJ1-5 and V is TRBV29-1; D gene unclear. CDR1 and CDR2 from the germline V gene are SQVTM and ANQGSEA. CDR3 size: 13 residues. With 7 bases removed from V and 6 bases from J, the gap between germline ends came to 16 bases. CDR3 sequence: CSAGGSPGQPQHF. The CDR3 bases are TGCAGCGCTGGAGGGTCGCCGGGTCAGCCCCAGCATTTT.

The genes are TRBV5-1 and TRBJ2-5; D may be TRBD2 (6 bases). CDR1 and CDR2 from the germline V gene are SGHRS and YFSETQ. The germline V and J ends were trimmed by 0 bases and 4 bases, with 13 bases remaining between them. CDR3 length equals 15 residues. The CDR3 DNA follows: TGCGCCAGCAGCTTGGGTAGCGGTGGGGGAGAGACCCAGTACTTC. Its translation is CASSLGSGGGETQYF.

This chain connects TRBV5-4 to TRBJ2-5; TRBD1 agrees at 12 bases. This CDR3 contains 17 residues. J gave up 5 bases and V 4 bases, and 12 bases lay outside the gene matches. Germline V lookup: CDR1 SGHNT, CDR2 YYREEE (reference sequence). CDR3 protein: CASSPGTGGGFLETQYF. DNA for the CDR3: TGTGCCAGCAGCCCCGGGACAGGGGGCGGATTTTTGGAGACCCAGTACTTC. Drawing the rest from reference TRBV5-4 and TRBJ2-5, the complete variable domain is ETGVTQSPTHLIKTRGQQVTLRCSSQSGHNTVSWYQQALGQGPQFIFQYYREEENGRGNFPPRFSGLQFPNYSSELNVNALELDDSALYLCASSPGTGGGFLETQYFGPGTRLLVL.